Below are 15 T cell receptor beta chains sequenced from a single sample in a study of T cells in Graves' hyperthyroidism and ophthalmopathy. Amplified TCR beta CDR3 regions derived from RNA transcripts. When the TCR CDR3 underwent first-round RT-PCR, the HTBI primer set was used. TCRdb re-analysed the multiplex PCR reads in MiXCR, keeping a single row per CDR3 protein. The repertoire holds a few hundred thousand distinct CDR3 sequences, with about 15% as singletons. The sample comprised blood. The receptors derive from an older woman with Graves' ophthalmopathy.

This clonotype was counted at least ten times. CDR3 nucleotides: TGTGCCAGCGGACCGCGGATCCGGAGCACAGATACGCAGTATTTT. Residues: CASGPRIRSTDTQYF. The rearrangement links TRBV6-1 to TRBJ2-3; no reliable D call. This CDR3 contains 15 residues. Germline CDR1 is MNHNS and CDR2 is SASEGT. Between the trimmed V and J ends, which lost 8 bases and 0 bases, there was a span of 15 bases.

This clonotype appeared a few times. The chain links TRBV29-1 to TRBJ2-2; no clear D gene. The V gene lost 2 bases and the J gene lost 5 bases, with 6 bases spanning the gap. The CDR3 spans 12 residues. Germline lookup yields CDR1 SQVTM and CDR2 ANQGSEA. The chain's CDR3 is CSVELTTGELFF. The DNA for the CDR3 is TGCAGCGTTGAATTAACAACCGGGGAGCTGTTTTTT.

The sample holds many counts of this clonotype. This chain connects TRBV19 to TRBJ2-7, with a tentative D call TRBD2 (6 bases). The V and J ends lost 0 bases and 4 bases respectively, with 13 bases between them. The CDR3 has 15 amino acids. In germline, CDR1 is LNHDA, CDR2 SQIVND (reference sequence). CDR3 sequence: CASSIDSTGAYEQYF. CDR3 in DNA: TGTGCCAGTAGTATAGATAGCACGGGAGCTTACGAGCAGTACTTC.

This sequence joins TRBV29-1 and TRBJ2-1; 14 bases fit TRBD2. CDR1 and CDR2 from the germline V gene are SQVTM and ANQGSEA. The V and J ends lost 1 base and 7 bases, in that order; junction bases with no gene match: 12. The CDR3 consists of 18 residues. The CDR3 coding sequence is TGCAGCGTTGAAGGGGGGGGGGGGACTAGCGGGAGAAGGAATGAGCAGTTCTTC. It translates to CSVEGGGGTSGRRNEQFF.

This clonotype was found many times. The V call is TRBV3-1, the J call TRBJ1-5; 7 bases match TRBD1. The CDR3 length is 16 residues. V dropped 0 bases and J dropped 0; count of bases not matched to a gene: 2. In germline, CDR1 is LGHDT, CDR2 YNNKEL (reference sequence). CDR3 in amino acids: CASSQDAGGSNQPQHF. CDR3 sequence (DNA): TGTGCCAGCAGCCAAGACGCAGGGGGTAGCAATCAGCCCCAGCATTTT. Combining the CDR3 with reference TRBV3-1 and TRBJ1-5 gives the whole variable domain DTAVSQTPKYLVTQMGNDKSIKCEQNLGHDTMYWYKQDSKKFLKIMFSYNNKELIINETVPNRFSPKSPDKAHLNLHINSLELGDSAVYFCASSQDAGGSNQPQHFGDGTRLSIL.

The chain has TRBV30 and TRBJ1-4, with D hard to call. CDR1 and CDR2 (germline): GTSNPN, SVGIG (reference sequence). This CDR3 is 14 amino acids long. Trimming removed 1 base from V and 12 bases from J, with 18 bases in between. This chain's CDR3 is CAWSGPPAREELFF. Here the CDR3 DNA reads TGTGCCTGGAGTGGTCCCCCAGCTAGGGAAGAACTGTTTTTT.

J is TRBJ2-3 and V is TRBV19; perhaps TRBD1 as D (6 bases). Per germline, CDR1 LNHDA and CDR2 SQIVND (reference sequence). The CDR3 is made up of 17 amino acids. The germline V and J ends were trimmed by 6 bases and 0 bases, with 19 bases remaining between them. The CDR3 here is CASSTFDRTASTDTQYF. The CDR3 nucleotides read TGTGCCAGTAGCACCTTCGACAGGACGGCTAGCACAGATACGCAGTATTTT.

This clonotype was observed many times. This chain uses TRBV20-1 with TRBJ2-3, with no clear D. The V gene's germline CDR1 is DFQATT and CDR2 SNEGSKA (reference sequence). V was trimmed by 0 bases and J by 2 bases, leaving 12 bases between them. CDR3 length equals 15 residues. For the CDR3, the DNA is TGCAGTGCTAGAGATTTTCGCCCCGCCACAGATACGCAGTATTTT. It specifies CSARDFRPATDTQYF.

This clonotype was seen repeatedly, ten times or more. The chain recombines TRBV2 with TRBJ1-1, with D hard to call. The length of the CDR3 is 13 residues. Germline V lookup: CDR1 SNHLY, CDR2 FYNNEI. Trimming took 6 bases from V and 3 from J, leaving 11 bases between them. CDR3 loop: CASRGNSYTEAFF. The CDR3 nucleotides are TGTGCCAGCAGAGGAAACAGTTACACTGAAGCTTTCTTT.

Ten or more counts support this clonotype. CDR3 sequence reads: CASAPPGARWETQYF. In nucleotides, the CDR3 is TGTGCCAGCGCCCCTCCGGGCGCGCGGTGGGAGACCCAGTACTTC. This chain joins TRBV28 and TRBJ2-5; no firm D call. This CDR3 is built from 15 residues. CDR1 and CDR2 from the germline V gene are MDHEN and SYDVKM. Trimming took 8 bases from V and 5 from J, leaving 21 bases between them.

In this sample, this clonotype turned up many times. The chain joins TRBV28 to TRBJ2-1; 9 bases are a match to TRBD2. The CDR3 sequence is 16 residues long. J gave up 10 bases and V 3 bases, and 13 bases lay outside the gene matches. Germline CDR1 reads MDHEN; CDR2 reads SYDVKM. The CDR3 sequence is CASSFGLAGRQGEQFF. CDR3 nucleotides: TGTGCCAGCAGTTTCGGCCTAGCGGGACGGCAAGGGGAGCAGTTCTTC.

Note on this clonotype: A much larger clone differs from this one at a single base, so this may be a read error. The chain combines TRBV5-1 with TRBJ2-1, with D possibly matching TRBD2 (6 bases). From germline, CDR1 is SGHRS and CDR2 YFSETQ. The CDR3 runs to 15 residues. In DNA, the CDR3 is TGCGTCAGCAGCTTGGACGGGAGTAGCCACAATGAGCAGTTCTTC. It codes for CVSSLDGSSHNEQFF.

This clonotype was detected ten times or more. J is TRBJ2-3 and V is TRBV20-1; 7 bases are shared with TRBD2. V was pared by 6 bases and J by 5 bases, with 14 bases of the junction left unmatched. Germline V CDR1 and CDR2: DFQATT, SNEGSKA (reference sequence). The CDR3 has 15 amino acids. The DNA for the CDR3 is TGCAGTGCCAAAGGGGCTAGCGGTGGGGGAGATACGCAGTATTTT. It codes for CSAKGASGGGDTQYF.

The chain joins TRBV9 to TRBJ2-1; 11 bases fit TRBD2. V trimming: 4 bases; J trimming: 5 bases; junction bases outside the gene matches: 5. This CDR3 region has 15 residues. Per germline, CDR1 SGDLS and CDR2 YYNGEE. The CDR3 DNA sequence: TGTGCCAGCAGCTCCTCTAGCGGGAGGAACAATGAGCAGTTCTTC. It codes for CASSSSSGRNNEQFF.

A note on this clonotype: A much bigger clone sits one base away, suggesting this may be a read error. The V gene is TRBV20-1, the J gene TRBJ2-7, with D perhaps given as TRBD1 or TRBD2 (5 bases each). The J call may not be correct, given that the DNA end is closer to TRBJ2-1. CDR3 size: 15 residues. Germline V lookup: CDR1 DFQATT, CDR2 SNEGSKA (reference sequence). Written as DNA, the CDR3 is TGCAGTGCTAGAACCACCGGGACCGACTCCTACGAGCAGTTCTTC. It yields the protein CSARTTGTDSYEQFF.